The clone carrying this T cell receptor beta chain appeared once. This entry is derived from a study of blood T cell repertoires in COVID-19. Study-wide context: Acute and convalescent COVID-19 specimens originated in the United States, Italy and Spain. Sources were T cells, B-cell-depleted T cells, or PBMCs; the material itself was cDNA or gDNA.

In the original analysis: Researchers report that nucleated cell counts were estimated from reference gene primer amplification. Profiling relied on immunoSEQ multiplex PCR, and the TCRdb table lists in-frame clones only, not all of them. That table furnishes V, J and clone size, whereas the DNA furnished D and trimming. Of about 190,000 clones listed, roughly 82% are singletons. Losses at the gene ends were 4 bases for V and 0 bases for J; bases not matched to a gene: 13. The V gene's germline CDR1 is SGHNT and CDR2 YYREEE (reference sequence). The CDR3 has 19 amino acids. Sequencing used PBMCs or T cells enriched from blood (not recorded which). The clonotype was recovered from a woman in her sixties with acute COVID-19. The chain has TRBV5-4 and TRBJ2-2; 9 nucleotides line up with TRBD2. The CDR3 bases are TGTGCCAGCAGCCTGGGATTAGCGGGAGTTACGACGAACACCGGGGAGCTGTTTTTT. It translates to CASSLGLAGVTTNTGELFF.